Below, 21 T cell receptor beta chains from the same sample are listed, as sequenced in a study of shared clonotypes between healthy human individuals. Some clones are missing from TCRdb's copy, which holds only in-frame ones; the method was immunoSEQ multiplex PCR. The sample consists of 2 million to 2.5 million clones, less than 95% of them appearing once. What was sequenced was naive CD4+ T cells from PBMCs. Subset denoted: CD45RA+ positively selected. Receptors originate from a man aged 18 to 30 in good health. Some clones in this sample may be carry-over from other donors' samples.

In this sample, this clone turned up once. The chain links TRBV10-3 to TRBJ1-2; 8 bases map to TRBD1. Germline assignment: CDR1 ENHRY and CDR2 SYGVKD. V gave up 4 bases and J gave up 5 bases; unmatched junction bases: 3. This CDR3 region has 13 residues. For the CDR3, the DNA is TGTGCCATCAGTGTGGACAGGGTTTATGGCTACACCTTC. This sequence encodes CAISVDRVYGYTF.

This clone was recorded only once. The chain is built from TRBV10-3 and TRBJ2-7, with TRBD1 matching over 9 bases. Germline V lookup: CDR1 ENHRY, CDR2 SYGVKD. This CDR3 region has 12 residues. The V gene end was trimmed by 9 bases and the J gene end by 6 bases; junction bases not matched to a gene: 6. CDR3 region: CAISGTGFEQYF. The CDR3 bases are TGTGCCATATCCGGGACAGGGTTCGAGCAGTACTTC.

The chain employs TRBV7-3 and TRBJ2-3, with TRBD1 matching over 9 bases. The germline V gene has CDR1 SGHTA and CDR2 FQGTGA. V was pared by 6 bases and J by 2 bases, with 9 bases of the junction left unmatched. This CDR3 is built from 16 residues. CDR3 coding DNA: TGTGCCAGCAGGTCCGGGACAGGGATAATCACAGATACGCAGTATTTT. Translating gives CASRSGTGIITDTQYF.

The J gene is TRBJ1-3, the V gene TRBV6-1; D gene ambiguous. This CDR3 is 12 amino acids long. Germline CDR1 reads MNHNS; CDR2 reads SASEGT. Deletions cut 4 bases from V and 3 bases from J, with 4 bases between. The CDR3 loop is CASSVVGNTIYF. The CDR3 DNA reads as TGTGCCAGCAGTGTCGTTGGAAACACCATATATTTT.

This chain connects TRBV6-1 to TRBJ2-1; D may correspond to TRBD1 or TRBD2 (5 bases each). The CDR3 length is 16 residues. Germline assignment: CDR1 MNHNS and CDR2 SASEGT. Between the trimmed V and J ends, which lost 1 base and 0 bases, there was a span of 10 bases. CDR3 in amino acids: CASSEVGPSSYNEQFF. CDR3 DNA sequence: TGTGCCAGCAGTGAAGTGGGACCGAGCTCCTACAATGAGCAGTTCTTC.

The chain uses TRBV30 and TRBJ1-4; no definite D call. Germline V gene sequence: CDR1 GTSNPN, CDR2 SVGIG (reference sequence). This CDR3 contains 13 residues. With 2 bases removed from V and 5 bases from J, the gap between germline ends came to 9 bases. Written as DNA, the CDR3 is TGTGCCTGGAGTCCCGACCTAAATGAAAAACTGTTTTTT. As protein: CAWSPDLNEKLFF.

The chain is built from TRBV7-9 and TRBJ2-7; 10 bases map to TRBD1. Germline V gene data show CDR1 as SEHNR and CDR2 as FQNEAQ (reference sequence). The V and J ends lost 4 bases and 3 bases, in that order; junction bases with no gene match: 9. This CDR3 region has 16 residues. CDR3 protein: CASSWGGTGALYEQYF. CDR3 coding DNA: TGTGCCAGCAGCTGGGGAGGGACAGGGGCCCTCTACGAGCAGTACTTC. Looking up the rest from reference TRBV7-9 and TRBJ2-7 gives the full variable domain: DTGVSQNPRHKITKRGQNVTFRCDPISEHNRLYWYRQTLGQGPEFLTYFQNEAQLEKSRLLSDRFSAERPKGSFSTLEIQRTEQGDSAMYLCASSWGGTGALYEQYFGPGTRLTVT.

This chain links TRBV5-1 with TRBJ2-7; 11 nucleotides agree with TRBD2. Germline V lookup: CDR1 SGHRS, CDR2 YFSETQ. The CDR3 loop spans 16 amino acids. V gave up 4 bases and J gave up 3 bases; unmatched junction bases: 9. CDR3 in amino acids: CASSAARTSGSYEQYF. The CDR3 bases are TGCGCCAGCAGCGCGGCCCGCACTAGCGGGAGCTACGAGCAGTACTTC.

The CDR3 loop is CASSLFGGARPQHF. DNA for the CDR3: TGTGCCAGCAGTTTATTTGGAGGGGCCAGGCCCCAGCATTTT. V and J are TRBV27 and TRBJ1-5; possible D gene TRBD1, 5 bases. CDR1 is MNHEY and CDR2 is SMNVEV in the germline V gene (reference sequence). CDR3 size: 14 residues. The germline V and J ends were trimmed by 1 base and 9 bases, with 13 bases remaining between them.

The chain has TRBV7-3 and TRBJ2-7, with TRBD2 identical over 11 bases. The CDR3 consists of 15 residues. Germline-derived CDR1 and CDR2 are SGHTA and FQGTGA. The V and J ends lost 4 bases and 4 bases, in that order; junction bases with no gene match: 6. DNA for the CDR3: TGTGCCAGCAGCTCCACTAGCGGGAGCACTTACGAGCAGTACTTC. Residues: CASSSTSGSTYEQYF.

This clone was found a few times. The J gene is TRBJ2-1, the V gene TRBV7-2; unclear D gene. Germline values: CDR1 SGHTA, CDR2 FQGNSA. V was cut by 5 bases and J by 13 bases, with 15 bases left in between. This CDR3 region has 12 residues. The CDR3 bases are TGTGCCAGCAGCCTATATAACGGTCGACAGTTCTTC. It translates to CASSLYNGRQFF.

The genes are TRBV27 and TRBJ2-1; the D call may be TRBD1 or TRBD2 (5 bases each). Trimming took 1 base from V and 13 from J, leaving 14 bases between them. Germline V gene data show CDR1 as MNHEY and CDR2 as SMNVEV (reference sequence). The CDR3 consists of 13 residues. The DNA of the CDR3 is TGTGCCAGCAGTTTATGGGGCGGGCTATCTCAGTTCTTC. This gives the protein CASSLWGGLSQFF.

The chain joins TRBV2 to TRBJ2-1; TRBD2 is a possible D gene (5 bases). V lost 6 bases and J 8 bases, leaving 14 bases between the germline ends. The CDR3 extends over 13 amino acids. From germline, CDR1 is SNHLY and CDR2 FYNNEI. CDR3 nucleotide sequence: TGTGCCAGCAGGCGTACTAGGTACGATGAGCAGTTCTTC. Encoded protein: CASRRTRYDEQFF.

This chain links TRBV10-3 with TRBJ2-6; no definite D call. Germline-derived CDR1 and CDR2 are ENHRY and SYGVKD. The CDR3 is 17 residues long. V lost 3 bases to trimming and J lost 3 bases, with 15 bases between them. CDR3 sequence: CAISDFRLGFGANVLTF. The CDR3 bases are TGTGCCATCAGTGATTTCCGATTGGGTTTTGGGGCCAACGTCCTGACTTTC.

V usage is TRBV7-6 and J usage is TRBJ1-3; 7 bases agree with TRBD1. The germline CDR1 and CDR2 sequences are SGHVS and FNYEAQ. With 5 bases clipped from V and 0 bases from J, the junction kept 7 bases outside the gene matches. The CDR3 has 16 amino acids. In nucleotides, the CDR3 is TGTGCCAGCAGCCTTGGGACAGCACACTCTGGAAACACCATATATTTT. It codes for CASSLGTAHSGNTIYF. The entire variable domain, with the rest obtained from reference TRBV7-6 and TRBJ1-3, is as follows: GAGVSQSPRYKVTKRGQDVALRCDPISGHVSLYWYRQALGQGPEFLTYFNYEAQQDKSGLPNDRFSAERPEGSISTLTIQRTEQRDSAMYRCASSLGTAHSGNTIYFGEGSWLTVV.

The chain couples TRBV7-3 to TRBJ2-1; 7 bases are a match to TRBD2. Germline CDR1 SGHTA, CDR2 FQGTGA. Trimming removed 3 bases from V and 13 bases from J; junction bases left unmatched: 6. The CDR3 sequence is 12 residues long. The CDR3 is CASSFPSGPQFF. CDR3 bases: TGTGCCAGCAGCTTCCCTAGCGGACCACAGTTCTTC.

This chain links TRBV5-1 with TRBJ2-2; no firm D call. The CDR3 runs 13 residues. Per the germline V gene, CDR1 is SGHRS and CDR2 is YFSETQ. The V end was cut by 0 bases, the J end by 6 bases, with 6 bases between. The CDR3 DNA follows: TGCGCCAGCAGCTTGGCGCTAGCCGGGGAGCTGTTTTTT. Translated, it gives CASSLALAGELFF.

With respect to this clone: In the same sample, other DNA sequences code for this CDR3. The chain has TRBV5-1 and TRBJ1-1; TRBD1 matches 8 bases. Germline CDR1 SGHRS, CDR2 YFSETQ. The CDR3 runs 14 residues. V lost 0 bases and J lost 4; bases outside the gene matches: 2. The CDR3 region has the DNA TGCGCCAGCAGCTTGGGACAGGGGTCCACTGAAGCTTTCTTT. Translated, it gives CASSLGQGSTEAFF.

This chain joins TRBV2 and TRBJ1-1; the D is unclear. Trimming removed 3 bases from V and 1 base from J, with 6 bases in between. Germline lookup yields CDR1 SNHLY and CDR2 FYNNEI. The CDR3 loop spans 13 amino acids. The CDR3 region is CASSEFRNTEAFF. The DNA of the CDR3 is TGTGCCAGCAGTGAGTTCCGGAACACTGAAGCTTTCTTT.

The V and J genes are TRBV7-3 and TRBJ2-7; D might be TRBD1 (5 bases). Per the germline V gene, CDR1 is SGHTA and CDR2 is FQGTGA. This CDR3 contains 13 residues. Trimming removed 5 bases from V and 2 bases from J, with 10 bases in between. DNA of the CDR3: TGTGCCAGCAGCCTGACAGCCACCTACGAGCAGTACTTC. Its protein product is CASSLTATYEQYF.

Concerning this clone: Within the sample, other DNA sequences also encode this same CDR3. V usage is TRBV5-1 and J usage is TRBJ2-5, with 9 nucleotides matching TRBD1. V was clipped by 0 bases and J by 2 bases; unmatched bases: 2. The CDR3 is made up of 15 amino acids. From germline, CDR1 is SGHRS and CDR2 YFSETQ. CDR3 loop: CASSLAGQGQETQYF. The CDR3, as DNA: TGCGCCAGCAGCTTGGCGGGACAGGGACAAGAGACCCAGTACTTC. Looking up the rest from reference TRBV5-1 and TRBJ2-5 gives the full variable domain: KAGVTQTPRYLIKTRGQQVTLSCSPISGHRSVSWYQQTPGQGLQFLFEYFSETQRNKGNFPGRFSGRQFSNSRSEMNVSTLELGDSALYLCASSLAGQGQETQYFGPGTRLLVL.